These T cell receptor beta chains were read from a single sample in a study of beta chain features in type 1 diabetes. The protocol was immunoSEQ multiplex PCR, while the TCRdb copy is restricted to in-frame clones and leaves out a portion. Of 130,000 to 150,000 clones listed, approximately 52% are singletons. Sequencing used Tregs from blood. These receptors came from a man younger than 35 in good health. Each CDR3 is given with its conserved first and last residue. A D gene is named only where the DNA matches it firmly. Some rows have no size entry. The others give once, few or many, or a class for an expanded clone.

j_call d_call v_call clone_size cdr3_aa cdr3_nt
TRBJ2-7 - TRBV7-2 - CASSLAGGPIYEQYF TGTGCCAGCAGCTTGGCCGGAGGGCCCATCTACGAGCAGTACTTC
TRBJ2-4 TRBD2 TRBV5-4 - CASQRGAKNIQYF TGTGCCAGTCAGCGGGGGGCCAAAAACATTCAGTACTTC
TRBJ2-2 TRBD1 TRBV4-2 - CASSQVRTGGRHTGELFF TGTGCCAGCAGCCAAGTCCGCACAGGGGGTAGGCACACCGGGGAGCTGTTTTTT
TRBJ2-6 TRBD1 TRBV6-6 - CASTPAQGWANVLTF TGTGCCAGCACCCCCGCACAGGGGTGGGCCAACGTCCTGACTTTC
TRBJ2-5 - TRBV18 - CASAMYLGNSRTEETQYF TGTGCCAGCGCTATGTACCTCGGGAATAGTAGGACCGAAGAGACCCAGTACTTC
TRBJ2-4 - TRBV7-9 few CASSLWASTVPAKNIQYF TGTGCCAGCAGCTTATGGGCATCGACAGTCCCAGCCAAAAACATTCAGTACTTC
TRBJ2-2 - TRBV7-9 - CASSFKNTGELFF TGTGCCAGCAGCTTCAAGAACACCGGGGAGCTGTTTTTT
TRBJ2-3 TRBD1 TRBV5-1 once CASSLGGTGSVDTQYF TGCGCCAGCAGCTTGGGTGGGACAGGGTCTGTGGATACGCAGTATTTT
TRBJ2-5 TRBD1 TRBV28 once CASSWTGRETQYF TGTGCCAGCAGCTGGACAGGGCGAGAGACCCAGTACTTC
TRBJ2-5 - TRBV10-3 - CAISEWGRDQETQYF TGTGCCATCAGTGAGTGGGGCCGTGACCAAGAGACCCAGTACTTC
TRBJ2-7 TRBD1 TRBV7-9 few CARTGDSYEQYF TGTGCGAGGACAGGGGACTCCTACGAGCAGTACTTC
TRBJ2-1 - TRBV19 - CASSIQTGTIYNEQFF TGTGCCAGTAGTATCCAAACAGGCACAATTTACAATGAGCAGTTCTTC
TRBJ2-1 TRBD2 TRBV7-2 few CASSLLWRESRNEQFF TGTGCCAGCAGCTTACTTTGGCGGGAGAGCCGCAATGAGCAGTTCTTC
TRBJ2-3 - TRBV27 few CASSRGIDTQYF TGTGCCAGCTCGAGGGGGATAGATACGCAGTATTTT
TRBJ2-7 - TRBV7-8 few CASSPGQYYEQYF TGTGCCAGCAGCCCCGGACAGTACTACGAGCAGTACTTC
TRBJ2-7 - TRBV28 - CASSFGGIRTYEQYF TGTGCCAGCAGTTTTGGGGGGATCCGGACCTACGAGCAGTACTTC
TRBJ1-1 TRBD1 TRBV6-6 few CASLGQSNTEAFF TGTGCCAGTTTGGGACAGTCGAACACTGAAGCTTTCTTT
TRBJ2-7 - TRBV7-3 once CASSPQGWSYEQYF TGTGCCAGCAGCCCGCAGGGTTGGTCCTACGAGCAGTACTTC
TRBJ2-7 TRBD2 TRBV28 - CASLLAGVNEQYF TGTGCCAGCCTCCTAGCGGGCGTAAACGAGCAGTACTTC
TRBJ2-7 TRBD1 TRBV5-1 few CASSSDRGLYEQYF TGCGCCAGCAGCTCGGACAGGGGGCTCTACGAGCAGTACTTC
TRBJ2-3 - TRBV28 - CASSSLETSTDTQYF TGTGCCAGCAGTTCGCTAGAGACTAGCACAGATACGCAGTATTTT
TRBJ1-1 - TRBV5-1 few CASSLAAGITEAFF TGCGCCAGCAGCTTGGCGGCGGGTATTACTGAAGCTTTCTTT
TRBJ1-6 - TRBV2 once CASSRDRTGNSPLHF TGTGCCAGCAGTCGAGACAGGACCGGTAATTCACCCCTCCACTTT
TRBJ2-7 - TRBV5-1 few CASSLARDYEQYF TGCGCCAGCAGCTTGGCCAGGGACTACGAGCAGTACTTC
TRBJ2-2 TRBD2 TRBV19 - CATRGSGSAGELFF TGTGCCACCAGGGGTAGCGGGAGTGCGGGGGAGCTGTTTTTT
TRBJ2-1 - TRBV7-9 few CASSPGHGAATPLYNEQFF TGTGCCAGCAGCCCCGGGCACGGAGCGGCCACTCCCCTTTACAATGAGCAGTTCTTC
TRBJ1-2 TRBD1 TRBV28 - CASSLGPGGSYGYTF TGTGCCAGCAGTTTAGGCCCAGGGGGAAGCTATGGCTACACCTTC
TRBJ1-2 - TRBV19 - CASSTLAVSLEYRYGYTF TGTGCCAGTAGTACCCTCGCGGTGAGTCTGGAGTATAGGTATGGCTACACCTTC
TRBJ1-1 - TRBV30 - CARTTGRNTEAFF TGTGCCCGCACCACTGGGAGGAACACTGAAGCTTTCTTT
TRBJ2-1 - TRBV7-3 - CASSPTIDRLYNEQFF TGTGCCAGCAGCCCAACCATAGACAGGTTATACAATGAGCAGTTCTTC
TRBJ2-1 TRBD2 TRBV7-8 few CASSSLAVPTVGEQFF TGTGCCAGCAGCTCTCTAGCGGTCCCAACGGTCGGTGAGCAGTTCTTC
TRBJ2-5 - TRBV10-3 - CAISAQGADKWETQYF TGTGCCATCAGTGCCCAAGGGGCAGACAAGTGGGAGACCCAGTACTTC
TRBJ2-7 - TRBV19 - CASSIFYRGSGLTYEQYF TGTGCCAGTAGTATCTTTTACCGAGGTTCAGGGCTAACCTACGAGCAGTACTTC
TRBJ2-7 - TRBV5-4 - CASSFVRSEQYF TGTGCCAGCAGCTTCGTGAGGTCCGAGCAGTACTTC
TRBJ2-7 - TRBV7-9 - CASSVTYEQYF TGTGCCAGCAGCGTAACCTACGAGCAGTACTTC
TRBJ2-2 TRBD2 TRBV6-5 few CTTQRESLGGELFF TGTACCACGCAGCGGGAGTCCCTAGGCGGGGAGCTGTTTTTT